A selection of T cell receptor beta chains follows, all from one sample in a study of T-cell reconstitution after alpha-beta-depleted transplantation in children. TCRdb processed the PCR reads anew with MiXCR; each CDR3 protein has one entry. The sample lists approximately 110,000 distinct CDR3 sequences; under 30% were seen once. Sample: PBMCs, mostly from graft donor cells, taken 180 days after TCRalphabeta/CD19-depleted stem cell transplant. The receptors stem from a male patient aged 2-10 years who had a stem cell transplant for chronic granulomatous disease, so the T cells may come from the graft donor. Each CDR3 is given with its conserved first and last residue. D genes are given only for firm matches. Size is omitted from some rows. Given values are once, few, many or a class for expanded clones.

d_call	v_call	clone_size	j_call	cdr3_nt	cdr3_aa
-	TRBV2	-	TRBJ2-3	TGTGCCAGCATTTGGGGAAGTAGAAATACGCAGTATTTT	CASIWGSRNTQYF
-	TRBV11-2	-	TRBJ2-7	TGTGCCAGCACCACCAGGAATACCTACGAGCAGTACTTC	CASTTRNTYEQYF
TRBD1	TRBV6-5	many	TRBJ2-1	TGTGCCAGCACCGACAGGGTAAATGAGCAGTTCTTC	CASTDRVNEQFF
-	TRBV29-1	few	TRBJ2-3	TGCAGCGTTGAAGGATCCAGGGGGGTAGATACGCAGTATTTT	CSVEGSRGVDTQYF
TRBD2	TRBV5-6	many	TRBJ2-5	TGTGCCAGCGTGCTAGCGGGGGGGGAAGAGACCCAGTACTTC	CASVLAGGEETQYF
-	TRBV20-1	many	TRBJ2-1	TGCAGTGGCGGTGATTCCTACAATGAGCAGTTCTTC	CSGGDSYNEQFF
-	TRBV10-1	-	TRBJ1-6	TGCGCCAGCAGTGAAGGAATCGGGGGTCGACTAAATTCACCCCTCCACTTT	CASSEGIGGRLNSPLHF
-	TRBV7-2	-	TRBJ1-1	TGTGCCAGCAGGTTTTCCCCCAGGGGCAACACTGAAGCTTTCTTT	CASRFSPRGNTEAFF
-	TRBV28	-	TRBJ2-5	TGTGCCAGCAGAATCCAACAAGAGACCCAGTACTTC	CASRIQQETQYF
TRBD1	TRBV20-1	-	TRBJ1-5	TGCAGTGCCGTTAGGACAGGAAAGCCCCAGCATTTT	CSAVRTGKPQHF
-	TRBV20-1	many	TRBJ2-7	TGCAGTGCCTACCCGGGGACGGAGTATCCCTACGAGCAGTACTTC	CSAYPGTEYPYEQYF
TRBD1	TRBV7-9	-	TRBJ2-3	TGTGCCAGCAGCTTCCGGGGACAGCTTAGCACAGATACGCAGTATTTT	CASSFRGQLSTDTQYF
-	TRBV7-6	few	TRBJ2-1	TGTGCCAGCAGCCTAGTGGGGAAAAATGAGCAGTTCTTC	CASSLVGKNEQFF
-	TRBV20-1	-	TRBJ1-3	TGCAGTGCCAGAGGGACGGCTCTTAGCTCTGGAAACACCATATATTTT	CSARGTALSSGNTIYF
-	TRBV4-3	many	TRBJ2-2	TGCGCCAGCAGCCAAGGTCCGGGACTCCACACCGGGGAGCTGTTTTTT	CASSQGPGLHTGELFF
-	TRBV7-8	-	TRBJ2-1	TGTGCCAGCAGCCTCGTATGGAATGAGCAGTTCTTC	CASSLVWNEQFF